This entry describes one T cell receptor beta chain. Its antigen remains unidentified. The entry originates in a study of blood T cells in healthy people across ages. Points from the study as a whole: A roughly linear age-dependent decrease characterized TCR beta diversity per million T cells.

The second PCR ran about 6 to 11 cycles with a sample-barcoded 5' primer and J-beta primers. TCRdb ran MiXCR on the 5' RACE reads and lists one entry per CDR3 protein. The table lists over 600,000 distinct CDR3 sequences, roughly 20% of them singletons. The receptor's source is an older man in good health. Material for sequencing was blood.

The CDR3, as DNA: TGCGCCAGCAGCCAGACTAGCGGGAGTCTCTTTGAGCAGTTCTTC. Protein sequence: CASSQTSGSLFEQFF. This chain links TRBV4-3 with TRBJ2-1, with 12 nucleotides matching TRBD2. V trimming: 3 bases; J trimming: 9 bases; junction bases outside the gene matches: 6. CDR1 and CDR2 from the germline V gene are LGHNA and YSLEER. This CDR3 has 15 amino acids.